This T cell receptor (beta chain) comes out of a study of cytomegalovirus exposure and HLA in healthy donors. Of note for this clone: Its specificity is unknown.

General observations from the study: Subsequent analysis showed first-cohort TCR clusters tending to co-occur in some 120 validation repertoires.

This CDR3 region has 11 residues. Germline V gives CDR1 LNHDA, CDR2 SQIVND (reference sequence). V was pared by 8 bases and J by 5 bases, with 9 bases between. Assay used: immunoSEQ multiplex PCR; TCRdb lists only in-frame clones, some missing. The sample lists 250,000 to 350,000 clones; around 90% were seen once. The approximately 120-subject validation cohort, separate from the roughly 700-subject first cohort, included the donors. V and J are TRBV19 and TRBJ1-2; D is undetermined. The sample comprised PBMCs. The clonotype comes from a woman younger than 45 in good health and CMV-seropositive. The chain's CDR3 is CASGDRYGYTF. The CDR3 DNA sequence: TGTGCCAGTGGCGACCGTTATGGCTACACCTTC.